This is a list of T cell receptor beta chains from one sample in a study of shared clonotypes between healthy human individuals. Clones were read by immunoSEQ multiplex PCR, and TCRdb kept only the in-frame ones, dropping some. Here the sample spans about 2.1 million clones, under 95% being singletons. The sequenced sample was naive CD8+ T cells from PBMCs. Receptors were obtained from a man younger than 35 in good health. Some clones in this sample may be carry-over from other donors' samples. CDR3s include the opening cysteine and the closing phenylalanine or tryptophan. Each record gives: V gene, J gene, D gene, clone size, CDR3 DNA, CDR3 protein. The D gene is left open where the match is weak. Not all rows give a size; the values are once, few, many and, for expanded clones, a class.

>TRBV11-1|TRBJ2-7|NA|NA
TGTGCCAGCAGCTTCGGGACAAGTTCCTACGAGCAGTACTTC
CASSFGTSSYEQYF
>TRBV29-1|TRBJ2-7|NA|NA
TGCAGCGTTGAAGAGGGCTCCGGGACCCGGAGGGGACCCTACGAGCAGTACTTC
CSVEEGSGTRRGPYEQYF
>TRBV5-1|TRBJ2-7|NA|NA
TGCGCCAGCAGCTCGGCCGGTGCCTACGAGCAGTACTTC
CASSSAGAYEQYF
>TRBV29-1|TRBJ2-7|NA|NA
TGCAGCGCTGGGAACATTCGTTCAGACGAGCAGTACTTC
CSAGNIRSDEQYF
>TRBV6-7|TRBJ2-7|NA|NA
TGTGCCTGTTGGACTTCGGAGTCCTACGAGCAGTACTTC
CACWTSESYEQYF
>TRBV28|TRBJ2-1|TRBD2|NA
TGTGCCAGCAGGTGGGGGGGCTACAATGAGCAGTTCTTC
CASRWGGYNEQFF
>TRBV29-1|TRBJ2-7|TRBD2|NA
TGCAGCGTTGAAGGCCTAGCGGGAGATTACGAGCAGTACTTC
CSVEGLAGDYEQYF
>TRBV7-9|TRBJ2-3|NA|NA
TGTGCCAGCAGCTCGACCCCTGGAGGGGTAAGGACAGATACGCAGTATTTT
CASSSTPGGVRTDTQYF
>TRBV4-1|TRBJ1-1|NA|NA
TGCGCCAGCAGTCTGGCGGGGGGTTCAAACACTGAAGCTTTCTTT
CASSLAGGSNTEAFF
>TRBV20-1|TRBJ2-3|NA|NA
TGCAGTGCTCTGAGCACAGATACGCAGTATTTT
CSALSTDTQYF
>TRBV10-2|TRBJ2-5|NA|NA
TGCGCCAGCAGTGTCGGGTCCCAAGAGACCCAGTACTTC
CASSVGSQETQYF
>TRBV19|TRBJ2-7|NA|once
TGTGCCAGCTCTCCCTTGGGGGTGTCCTACGAGCAGTACTTC
CASSPLGVSYEQYF
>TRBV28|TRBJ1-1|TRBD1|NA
TGTGCCAGCAGTTCCACGACAGGGATTCACACTGAAGCTTTCTTT
CASSSTTGIHTEAFF